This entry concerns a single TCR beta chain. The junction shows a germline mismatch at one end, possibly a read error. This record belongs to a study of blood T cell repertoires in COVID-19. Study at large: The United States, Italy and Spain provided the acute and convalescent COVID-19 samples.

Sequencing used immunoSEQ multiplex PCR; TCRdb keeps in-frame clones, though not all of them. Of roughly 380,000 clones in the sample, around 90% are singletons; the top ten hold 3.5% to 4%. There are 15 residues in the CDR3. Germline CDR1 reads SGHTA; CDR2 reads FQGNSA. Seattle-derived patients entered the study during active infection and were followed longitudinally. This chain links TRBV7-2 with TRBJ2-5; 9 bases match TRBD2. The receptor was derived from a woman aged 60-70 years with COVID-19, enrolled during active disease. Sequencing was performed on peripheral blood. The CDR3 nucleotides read TGTGCCAGCAGCATAGCGGGGGCAGCGGTGGAGACCCAGTACTTC. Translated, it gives CASSIAGAAVETQYF.